Presented here are 11 T cell receptor beta chains from one specimen sequenced in a study of spatial heterogeneity in lung cancer. Antigens of these TCRs are unknown. From the 5' RACE reads, TCRdb called clonotypes with MiXCR, one entry per CDR3 protein. Of approximately 12,000 distinct CDR3 sequences in the sample, just over 5% were seen once. Findings and caveats of the study: Counts that tracked tumor mutation counts were those of expanded intratumoral alpha and beta TCRs.

Time point described: sample taken at primary tumor resection. The sample in question was lung tumor tissue, obtained at surgery. These receptors were obtained from a male donor with early-stage non-small cell lung cancer.

Remarks on this clonotype: This beta chain came through as a stray read in a library set up for alpha chains, and its size says little. The chain uses TRBV14 and TRBJ2-3, with D uncertain. Germline assignment: CDR1 SGHDN and CDR2 FVKESK. Trimming removed 2 bases from V and 10 bases from J, with 13 bases in between. The CDR3 sequence is 13 residues long. The CDR3 loop reads CASSQNAYLAQYF. The CDR3 DNA sequence: TGTGCCAGCAGCCAAAATGCTTACCTAGCGCAGTATTTT.

This clonotype was seen many times. Found in a library prepared for alpha chains, this beta chain is an off-target read, and its abundance has little meaning. The rearrangement joins TRBV7-2 to TRBJ1-1; tentative D call: TRBD1 (6 bases). There are 15 residues in the CDR3. The V and J ends lost 1 base and 4 bases respectively, with 13 bases between them. Per the germline V gene, CDR1 is SGHTA and CDR2 is FQGNSA. Here the CDR3 DNA reads TGTGCCAGCAGCTTAGTCAGGGGCCCTTCCACTGAAGCTTTCTTT. Translation gives CASSLVRGPSTEAFF.

Details on this clonotype: With the library built for alpha chains, this beta chain is off target and its frequency is not meaningful. The CDR3: CSPYGSSYNEQFF. CDR3 nucleotide sequence: TGCAGTCCCTACGGTAGCTCCTACAATGAGCAGTTCTTC. The chain carries TRBV20-1 and TRBJ2-1, with D unresolved. V was cut by 8 bases and J by 0 bases, with 11 bases left in between. CDR3 size: 13 residues. The germline V gene encodes CDR1 DFQATT and CDR2 SNEGSKA (reference sequence).

On this clonotype itself: A library made for alpha chains picked up this beta chain off target, so its size means little. The V gene is TRBV18, the J gene TRBJ1-1; unclear D gene. CDR3 size: 13 residues. The V gene lost 5 bases and the J gene lost 0 bases, with 7 bases spanning the gap. CDR1 and CDR2 from the germline V gene are KGHSH and LQKENI. The CDR3 is CASSTGLNTEAFF. CDR3 nucleotides: TGTGCCAGCTCAACGGGATTGAACACTGAAGCTTTCTTT.

This clonotype was found a few times. The library was prepared for alpha chains; this beta chain is a stray read, so its frequency means little. The chain employs TRBV2 and TRBJ1-1; TRBD1 matches 9 bases. The CDR3 is 16 amino acids. The germline gives CDR1 SNHLY, CDR2 FYNNEI. Unmatched junction bases numbered 7, after V lost 4 bases and J lost 1 base. The CDR3 spells CASSGVQGAENTEAFF. CDR3 bases: TGTGCCAGCAGTGGAGTACAGGGGGCAGAGAACACTGAAGCTTTCTTT.

Worth noting for this clonotype: This beta chain lies outside the target of a library built for alpha chains; its clone size means little. The V and J genes are TRBV7-9 and TRBJ2-3, with 8 positions matching TRBD1. The germline V gene has CDR1 SEHNR and CDR2 FQNEAQ (reference sequence). The ends lost 6 bases at V and 5 bases at J; junction bases unmatched: 13. The CDR3 length is 16 residues. CDR3 nucleotide sequence: TGTGCCAGCAGACTGGGCGGCAGGGGGCTTGGAGATACGCAGTATTTT. Amino acids: CASRLGGRGLGDTQYF.

Points on this clonotype: This beta chain is an off-target read within a library intended for alpha chains, so its frequency means little. This rearrangement joins TRBV12-3 or TRBV12-4 to TRBJ2-1; D perhaps matches TRBD2 (6 bases). The CDR3 is 13 amino acids. V dropped 5 bases and J dropped 5 bases, with 10 bases sitting between them. DNA of the CDR3: TGTGCCAGCAGTAGCCGGGAGAACAATGAGCAGTTCTTC. The encoded protein is CASSSRENNEQFF.

This clonotype has at least ten counts. The library was designed around alpha chains, so this beta chain is a stray read whose abundance carries little weight. J is TRBJ2-2 and V is TRBV29-1; D remains ambiguous. Germline CDR1 is SQVTM and CDR2 is ANQGSEA. The ends were cut back, 2 bases at V and 4 bases at J, with 17 bases in the middle. The CDR3 has 16 residues. The CDR3 sequence is CSVENQAALGTGELFF. In DNA form, the CDR3 reads TGCAGCGTTGAAAATCAAGCAGCCTTGGGCACCGGGGAGCTGTTTTTT.

This clonotype turned up a few times. This beta chain is a stray sequence in a library constructed for alpha chains; its clone size is not meaningful. The chain couples TRBV10-3 to TRBJ1-2; a weak D match, TRBD1 (5 bases). In germline, CDR1 is ENHRY, CDR2 SYGVKD. V was shortened by 4 bases and J by 7 bases, with 10 bases between the two germline ends. The CDR3 loop spans 12 amino acids. CDR3 nucleotides: TGTGCCATCAGTGTCGGGACGGCTGGCTACACCTTC. Amino acids: CAISVGTAGYTF.

The table lists this clonotype with many counts. The library was built for alpha chains, so this beta chain is an off-target read and its size means little. V gene TRBV7-2 combines with J gene TRBJ2-7; TRBD2 aligns across 11 bases. This CDR3 is built from 15 residues. Germline V gene sequence: CDR1 SGHTA, CDR2 FQGNSA. V was pared by 5 bases and J by 0 bases, with 3 bases of the junction left unmatched. In nucleotides, the CDR3 is TGTGCCAGCAGCATAACTAGCGGGAGCTCCTACGAGCAGTACTTC. This translates into CASSITSGSSYEQYF.

This clonotype is deemed medium-sized. Little can be read into the size of this beta chain, an off-target read in a library designed for alpha chains. In DNA form, the CDR3 reads TGTGCCAGCAGTTACAGCGGGAGCACAGATACGCAGTATTTT. Encoded protein: CASSYSGSTDTQYF. The chain uses TRBV12-3 or TRBV12-4 and TRBJ2-3, with D perhaps TRBD2 (6 bases). V lost 4 bases to trimming and J lost 0 bases, with 8 bases between them. The CDR3 length is 14 residues.